This paragraph covers one T cell receptor beta chain sequence. Its matching antigen is unknown. Per the study methods: ImmunoSEQ output lacked quality scores and full-length reads, limiting matched filtering. The protocol was immunoSEQ multiplex PCR, while the TCRdb copy is restricted to in-frame clones and leaves out a portion. The DNA was the basis for D and trimming; V, J and clone size are from that table. The repertoire consists of over a million clones, with around 75% occurring once and the leading ten covering approximately 1.5%. The sample is drawn from a study of shared clonotypes between healthy human individuals. The study, taken as a whole, reports: A handful of donors shared around 5.1% of their naive CD4 clonotypes.

The length of the CDR3 is 16 residues. The germline CDR1 and CDR2 sequences are MNHEY and SVGAGI. The V gene end was trimmed by 6 bases and the J gene end by 6 bases; junction bases not matched to a gene: 16. This chain joins TRBV6-5 and TRBJ1-2, with 7 bases lining up with TRBD1. The receptor's source is a man aged 18 to 29 in good health. Sequenced input: memory CD4+ T cells sorted from blood. The sample's subset: CD45RA-negative fraction. This CDR3 reads CASRYRDSAVGDGYTF. CDR3 DNA: TGTGCCAGCAGATACCGGGACAGCGCCGTTGGGGATGGCTACACCTTC.